This T cell receptor (beta chain) was sequenced in a study of control samples from healthy donors and cancer patients. Trimming removed 8 bases from V and 3 bases from J; junction bases left unmatched: 9. Germline CDR1 is MNHNY and CDR2 is SVGAGI (reference sequence). The CDR3 length is 15 residues. Only in-frame clones appear in the TCRdb table, and some are missing; sequencing was by immunoSEQ multiplex PCR. Of 95,000 to 130,000 clones in the sample, roughly nine tenths were seen once. The chain uses TRBV6-6 and TRBJ2-3; 9 positions agree with TRBD1. The sequence derives from a woman aged 45-60 years with colorectal cancer. What was sequenced was PBMCs. The CDR3 here is CASLHGTGITDTQYF. DNA of the CDR3: TGTGCCAGCCTCCACGGGACAGGGATAACAGATACGCAGTATTTT.